This is a list of T cell receptor beta chains from one sample in a study of T cells in Graves' hyperthyroidism and ophthalmopathy. Each CDR3 protein gets one entry after TCRdb re-called the multiplex PCR reads with MiXCR. The repertoire holds about 350,000 distinct CDR3 sequences, 11% to 15% seen once, with roughly 24% in the top ten. Sequences were obtained from blood. The receptors derive from a woman aged 30 to 39 with Graves' hyperthyroidism. Both conserved end residues are part of each CDR3. Fields, in order: clone size, CDR3 length, V gene, D gene, J gene, CDR3 DNA, CDR3 protein. A D gene is named only where the DNA matches it firmly. The listing skips clone size in some rows; elsewhere it reads once, few, many or a size class.

few,15,TRBV11-2,-,TRBJ2-5,TGTGCCAGCAGTAAAGAGGGGGGGGGACAAGAGACCCAGTACTTC,CASSKEGGGQETQYF
few,15,TRBV10-3,-,TRBJ1-4,TGTGCCATCAGTGCTGGTGTTTGGGCTAATGAAAAACTGTTTTTT,CAISAGVWANEKLFF
few,15,TRBV3-1,-,TRBJ2-2,TGTGCCAGCAGCCCGACCCTCACGAACACCGGGGAGCTGTTTTTT,CASSPTLTNTGELFF
-,17,TRBV5-4,TRBD1,TRBJ1-6,TGTGCCAGCAGGAATTTTAAGAGGGGGCTCGATAATTCACCCCTCCACTTT,CASRNFKRGLDNSPLHF
-,15,TRBV20-1,-,TRBJ2-5,TGCAGTGCTCTAGCCCCAGACAGTCCACAAGAGACCCAGTACTTC,CSALAPDSPQETQYF
many,13,TRBV12-3/TRBV12-4,-,TRBJ1-1,TGTGCCAGCACTCAGGGCGTCGGCACTGAAGCTTTCTTT,CASTQGVGTEAFF
many,14,TRBV27,-,TRBJ2-1,TGTGCCAGCAGTTTGAGGTGGGAGACGGGTGAGCAGTTCTTC,CASSLRWETGEQFF
many,17,TRBV18,TRBD2,TRBJ2-7,TGTGCCAGCTCACCAGTAACGGGAGGACCAAGCTCCTACGAGCAGTACTTC,CASSPVTGGPSSYEQYF
-,13,TRBV6-5,-,TRBJ1-2,TGTGCCAGCAGTTACGGGGGGGAGGGAGGCTACACCTTC,CASSYGGEGGYTF
many,18,TRBV20-1,TRBD2,TRBJ2-1,TGCAGTGCTAGAGGACGACTAGCGGGAGCCTACCGGAACAATGAGCAGTTCTTC,CSARGRLAGAYRNNEQFF
-,14,TRBV3-1,-,TRBJ2-1,TGTGCCAGCAGCCAAGATTTGGCAGCTACCTTTGCGTTCTTC,CASSQDLAATFAFF
-,13,TRBV4-2,TRBD2,TRBJ2-1,TGTGCCAGCAGCCAAGTAGCGGGAGGGGAGCAGTTCTTC,CASSQVAGGEQFF
few,15,TRBV9,TRBD2,TRBJ2-1,TGTGCCAGCAGTGCTGCGGGAGGATCCTACAATGAGCAGTTCTTC,CASSAAGGSYNEQFF
few,8,TRBV20-1,-,TRBJ2-5,TGCAGTGCTAGAGATCACGACTTC,CSARDHDF
-,13,TRBV4-1,-,TRBJ2-7,TGCGCCAGCAGCCAAGTTGCTGGGGTCGAGCAGTACTTC,CASSQVAGVEQYF
many,15,TRBV28,TRBD2,TRBJ2-7,TGTGCCAGCAGTTTATTCGTAGCGGGAGAGTACGAGCAGTACTTC,CASSLFVAGEYEQYF
-,15,TRBV20-1,TRBD2,TRBJ2-3,TGCAGTGCTGATATATCTAGCGGAAGCACAGATACGCAGTATTTT,CSADISSGSTDTQYF
many,16,TRBV28,-,TRBJ1-5,TGTGCCAGCAGTTTATATGGAACCGGGACGGACCAGCCCCAGCATTTT,CASSLYGTGTDQPQHF
many,15,TRBV11-1,-,TRBJ2-7,TGTGCCAGCAGTAGGTTCCGGGACGGGACCTACGAGCAGTACTTC,CASSRFRDGTYEQYF
many,12,TRBV28,-,TRBJ2-7,TGTGCCAGCAGTTCAATCCGTTACGAGCAGTACTTC,CASSSIRYEQYF
few,17,TRBV12-3/TRBV12-4,-,TRBJ1-1,TGTGCCAGCAGCCCCAGGGCAGGGCGGAGCATGAACACTGAAGCTTTCTTT,CASSPRAGRSMNTEAFF
many,17,TRBV7-2,TRBD1,TRBJ2-7,TGTGCCAGCAGCTTAAATAGTTACGCAGGGGGTTTATCTGGGCAGTACTTC,CASSLNSYAGGLSGQYF
-,16,TRBV5-6,-,TRBJ2-5,TGTGCCAGCAGCCCCGACAGCTCCCCATACCAAGAGACCCAGTACTTC,CASSPDSSPYQETQYF
-,16,TRBV7-8,-,TRBJ2-6,TGTGCCAGCAGCACCTATGGGGGCTCTGGGGCCAACGTCCTGACTTTC,CASSTYGGSGANVLTF
many,15,TRBV5-1,-,TRBJ2-7,TGCGCCAGCAGCTTGCGTGCCGACCCCACCTACGAGCAGTACTTC,CASSLRADPTYEQYF
many,15,TRBV5-1,TRBD2,TRBJ2-3,TGCGCCAGCAGCTTGGTCGCGGGAGTCACAGATACGCAGTATTTT,CASSLVAGVTDTQYF
many,14,TRBV12-3/TRBV12-4,-,TRBJ1-1,TGTGCCAGCAGTTTGGACAGCTTGAACACTGAAGCTTTCTTT,CASSLDSLNTEAFF
few,15,TRBV20-1,TRBD2,TRBJ2-2,TGCAGTGCTAGAGACCTAGCGGGAGGTCGCGGGGAGCTGTTTTTT,CSARDLAGGRGELFF
many,13,TRBV6-2/TRBV6-3,-,TRBJ2-7,TGTGCCAGCAGCGAAAGAATACAGGGCGAGCAGTACTTC,CASSERIQGEQYF
-,13,TRBV18,-,TRBJ2-3,TGTGCCAGCTCACGTCGAGGCACAGATACGCAGTATTTT,CASSRRGTDTQYF
many,13,TRBV13,-,TRBJ1-2,TGTGCCAGCAGCGCCGGGACGGACTATGGCTACACCTTC,CASSAGTDYGYTF
few,15,TRBV5-1,-,TRBJ1-2,TGCGCCAGCAGCTACGGGACGGTAGACCTCTATGGCTACACCTTC,CASSYGTVDLYGYTF
few,16,TRBV7-8,-,TRBJ2-6,TGTGCCAGCAGCATACGGACAGTCTCTGGGGCCAACGTCCTGACTTTC,CASSIRTVSGANVLTF
many,13,TRBV5-1,-,TRBJ1-1,TGCGCCAGCAGCTTGGAACGAAACGCTGAAGCTTTCTTT,CASSLERNAEAFF
many,11,TRBV12-3/TRBV12-4,-,TRBJ1-1,TGTGCCAGCAGTTTTTTGGGTGAAGCTTTCTTT,CASSFLGEAFF
once,15,TRBV6-1,-,TRBJ2-3,TGTGCCAGCAAAGCAAGCGGAGGGGGGACAGATACGCAGTATTTT,CASKASGGGTDTQYF
-,16,TRBV6-6,TRBD2,TRBJ2-2,TGTGCCAGCAGTTACTCGAGACTAGCGGGAGCCGGGGAGCTGTTTTTT,CASSYSRLAGAGELFF
few,12,TRBV28,-,TRBJ2-2,TGTGCCACCCAAACTTCCTACGGGGAGCTGTTTTTT,CATQTSYGELFF
few,13,TRBV20-1,-,TRBJ2-1,TGCAGTGCTAGAGTGGGGGGATACAATGAGCAGTTCTTC,CSARVGGYNEQFF
-,14,TRBV5-1,-,TRBJ2-7,TGCGCCAGCAGCTTTCCGGGACACCCCTACGAGCAGTACTTC,CASSFPGHPYEQYF
few,15,TRBV3-1,TRBD1,TRBJ1-5,TGTGCCAGCAGCCAAGGGACAGGGGGCATGCAGCCCCAGCATTTT,CASSQGTGGMQPQHF
few,13,TRBV18,-,TRBJ2-3,TGTGCCAGCTCACCATTCCGAGCAGATACGCAGTATTTT,CASSPFRADTQYF
many,14,TRBV20-1,TRBD2,TRBJ2-3,TGCAGTTCAACTAGCGTGGGCGGCACAGATACGCAGTATTTT,CSSTSVGGTDTQYF
-,15,TRBV2,-,TRBJ1-5,TGTGCCAGCAGTGAAGTTCAGGGATTCTATCAGCCCCAGCATTTT,CASSEVQGFYQPQHF
-,15,TRBV7-3,-,TRBJ1-2,TGTGCCAGCAGCTCCTCTTCCTCCGGCGGGGCTGGCTACACCTTC,CASSSSSSGGAGYTF
many,14,TRBV28,TRBD2,TRBJ2-7,TGTGCCAGCAGTTTGCGCCTAGCGGGAGGGGAGCAGTACTTC,CASSLRLAGGEQYF
-,14,TRBV14,-,TRBJ2-7,TGTGCCAGCAGCCGAGACTATGCCGGCTACGAGCAGTACTTC,CASSRDYAGYEQYF
many,15,TRBV29-1,-,TRBJ2-5,TGCAGCGTCCTGGAGGGTGGGAGAGGAGGTGAGACCCAGTACTTC,CSVLEGGRGGETQYF
few,14,TRBV28,-,TRBJ2-5,TGTGCCAGCAAACGTGGGGGTGTAAAAAAGACCCAGTACTTC,CASKRGGVKKTQYF
few,13,TRBV19,TRBD1,TRBJ1-5,TGTGCCAGTAGTAACAGGGGCGATCAGCCCCAGCATTTT,CASSNRGDQPQHF
few,18,TRBV5-1,-,TRBJ2-7,TGCGCCAGCAAGCTATCGTTAGTCGGTGGACAGAATTCCCACGAGCAGTACTTC,CASKLSLVGGQNSHEQYF
-,15,TRBV4-1,-,TRBJ2-2,TGCGCCAGCAGCCCCCCAGGAAGACGGACCGGGGAGCTGTTTTTT,CASSPPGRRTGELFF
-,13,TRBV12-3/TRBV12-4,TRBD1,TRBJ2-7,TGTGCCAGCAGTTCCCGCGACAGGGGGAAGCAGTACTTC,CASSSRDRGKQYF
many,13,TRBV28,-,TRBJ2-2,TGTGCCAGCAGTCGACCGGGCACCGGGGAGCTGTTTTTT,CASSRPGTGELFF
once,13,TRBV20-1,-,TRBJ2-1,TGCAGTGTTCCGGGGCATCAAGTCTACGAGCAGTTCTTC,CSVPGHQVYEQFF
-,13,TRBV27,-,TRBJ1-2,TGTGCCAGCAGCGGACAGCGGGAGCATGGCTACACCTTC,CASSGQREHGYTF
many,11,TRBV29-1,-,TRBJ2-7,TGCAGCGTTGAAGAGTACTACGAGCAGTACTTC,CSVEEYYEQYF
many,13,TRBV28,TRBD1,TRBJ1-1,TGTGCCAGCAGTTCTCGGACAGGGCGTATAGCTTTCTTT,CASSSRTGRIAFF
few,16,TRBV20-1,TRBD2,TRBJ2-5,TGCAGTGCTAGAGGACTAGCGGGGGCCCCCCCAGAGACCCAGTACTTC,CSARGLAGAPPETQYF